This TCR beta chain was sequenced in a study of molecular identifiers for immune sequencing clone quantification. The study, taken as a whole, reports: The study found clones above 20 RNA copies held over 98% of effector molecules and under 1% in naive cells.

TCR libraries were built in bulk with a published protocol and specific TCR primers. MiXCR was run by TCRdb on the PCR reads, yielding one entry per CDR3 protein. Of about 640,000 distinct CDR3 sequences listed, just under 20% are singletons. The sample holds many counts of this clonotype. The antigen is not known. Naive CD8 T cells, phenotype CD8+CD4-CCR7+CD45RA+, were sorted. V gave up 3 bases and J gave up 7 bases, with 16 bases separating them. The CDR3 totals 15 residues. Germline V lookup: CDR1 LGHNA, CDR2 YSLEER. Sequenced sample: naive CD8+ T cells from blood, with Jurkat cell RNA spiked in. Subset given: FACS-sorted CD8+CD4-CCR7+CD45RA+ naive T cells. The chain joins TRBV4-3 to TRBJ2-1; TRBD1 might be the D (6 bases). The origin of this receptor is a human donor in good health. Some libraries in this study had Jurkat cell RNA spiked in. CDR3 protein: CASSQDPYDRNEQFF. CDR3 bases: TGCGCCAGCAGCCAGGACCCTTATGACAGGAATGAGCAGTTCTTC.